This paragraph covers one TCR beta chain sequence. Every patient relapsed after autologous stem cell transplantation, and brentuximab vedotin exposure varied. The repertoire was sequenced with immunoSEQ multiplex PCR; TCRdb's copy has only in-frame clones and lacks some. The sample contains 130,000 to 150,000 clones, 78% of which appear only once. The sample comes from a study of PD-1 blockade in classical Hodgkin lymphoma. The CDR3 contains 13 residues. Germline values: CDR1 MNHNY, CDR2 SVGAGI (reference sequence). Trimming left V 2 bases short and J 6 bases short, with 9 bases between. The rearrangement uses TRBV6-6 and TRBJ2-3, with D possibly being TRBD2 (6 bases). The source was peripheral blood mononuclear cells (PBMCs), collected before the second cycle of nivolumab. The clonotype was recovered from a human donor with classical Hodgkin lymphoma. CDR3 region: CASSYGDWDTQYF. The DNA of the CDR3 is TGTGCCAGCAGTTACGGGGACTGGGATACGCAGTATTTT.